These T cell receptor beta chains were read from a single sample in a study of cytomegalovirus exposure and HLA in healthy donors. TCRdb's copy holds only in-frame clones and misses some; the assay was immunoSEQ multiplex PCR. Of approximately 90,000 clones in the sample, approximately 70% were seen once. Input material: PBMCs. The receptors were gathered from a woman aged 50 to 60 in good health and CMV-seropositive. Both conserved end residues are part of each CDR3. The order of the fields is clone size, J gene, CDR3 length, V gene, D gene, CDR3 DNA, CDR3 protein. The D gene is left open where the match is weak. Size values are once, few and many counts, or a class for expanded clones, and some rows have none.

>few|TRBJ2-1|13|TRBV10-3|-
TGTGCCATCAGCGCTACAGGGTCCGATGAGCAGTTCTTC
CAISATGSDEQFF
>-|TRBJ1-2|13|TRBV5-6|-
TGTGCCAGCAGCTTGCCACCTGGCCATGGCTACACCTTC
CASSLPPGHGYTF
>-|TRBJ1-2|15|TRBV18|TRBD1
TGTGCCAGCTCACTCTCACGGGAGGGGGCCATTGGCTACACCTTC
CASSLSREGAIGYTF
>-|TRBJ2-3|14|TRBV5-6|-
TGTGCCAGCAGCCCGGGTCCCGACACAGATACGCAGTATTTT
CASSPGPDTDTQYF
>-|TRBJ2-1|14|TRBV11-3|-
TGTGCCAGCAGCGGTAGACAGGATTACAATGAGCAGTTCTTC
CASSGRQDYNEQFF
>once|TRBJ2-5|14|TRBV5-1|-
TGCGCCAGCAGCTTGGCCGGTGCCCAAGAGACCCAGTACTTC
CASSLAGAQETQYF
>-|TRBJ2-7|19|TRBV11-2|TRBD2
TGTGCCAGCAGCTGGGGGGCGACTAGCGGGACCCTTTCAAACTACGAGCAGTACTTC
CASSWGATSGTLSNYEQYF
>-|TRBJ1-6|15|TRBV7-2|TRBD1
TGTGCCAGCACCCGAAACCCAGGGGGCGATTCACCCCTCCACTTT
CASTRNPGGDSPLHF
>-|TRBJ2-1|14|TRBV6-6|-
TGTGCCAGCAGTTATCTAGCGCAAAACAATGAGCAGTTCTTC
CASSYLAQNNEQFF
>few|TRBJ2-2|15|TRBV5-1|TRBD2
TGCGCCACTAGCGACCTAGCGGGAGTCACCGGGGAGCTGTTTTTT
CATSDLAGVTGELFF
>-|TRBJ2-7|15|TRBV6-4|-
TGTGCCAGCAGTGACTCGCCTACTCCGACCTACGAGCAGTACTTC
CASSDSPTPTYEQYF
>-|TRBJ1-2|11|TRBV28|-
TGTGCCAGCAGTTCCCGGGTGGGCTACACCTTC
CASSSRVGYTF
>few|TRBJ2-7|15|TRBV6-5|-
TGTGCCAGCAGTTTATCCGGGACACCAACCTACGAGCAGTACTTC
CASSLSGTPTYEQYF
>-|TRBJ1-5|16|TRBV10-2|TRBD1
TGCGCCAGCAGCAGACAGGGAAGAAATAGCAATCAGCCCCAGCATTTT
CASSRQGRNSNQPQHF
>-|TRBJ2-2|14|TRBV12-5|-
TGTGCTAGTGCCCCCGGAGGGGCCCCCGGGGAGCTGTTTTTT
CASAPGGAPGELFF
>-|TRBJ2-3|13|TRBV28|-
TGTGCCAGCTGCGGTTTTAGCACAGATACGCAGTATTTT
CASCGFSTDTQYF
>-|TRBJ1-2|13|TRBV5-1|-
TGCGCCAGCAGCGCAACAGAGTACTATGGCTACACCTTC
CASSATEYYGYTF
>-|TRBJ1-4|15|TRBV6-1|-
TGTGCCAGCAGTGCCTCCGGACAGTTTAATGAAAAACTGTTTTTT
CASSASGQFNEKLFF
>-|TRBJ2-1|12|TRBV28|TRBD2
TGTGCCAGCAGTTCTAGCGGGAGGTACCCCATCTTC
CASSSSGRYPIF
>-|TRBJ1-1|14|TRBV19|TRBD1
TGTGCCAGTAGGAACCAGGGGGCGTCCACTGAAGCTTTCTTT
CASRNQGASTEAFF
>-|TRBJ2-1|14|TRBV16|-
TGTGCCAGCAGCCAATCTAGTTCAGGGAATGAGCAGTTCTTC
CASSQSSSGNEQFF
>-|TRBJ2-2|15|TRBV2|TRBD1
TGTGCCAGCAGTGTCACAGGGGGCGTTTCTGGGGAGCTGTTTTTT
CASSVTGGVSGELFF
>-|TRBJ1-1|18|TRBV28|-
TGTGCCAGCAGCAGCTTGAAGTACTGGCAGATACTAAACACTGAAGCTTTCTTT
CASSSLKYWQILNTEAFF
>-|TRBJ2-7|16|TRBV18|-
TGTGCCAGCTCACCCCCCCGGGGGACAGTGAACGACGAGCAGTACTTC
CASSPPRGTVNDEQYF
>-|TRBJ2-7|15|TRBV25-1|TRBD2
TGTGCCAGCAGTCCCTATTTAGGGAGGGTCTACGAGCAGTACTTC
CASSPYLGRVYEQYF
>-|TRBJ2-1|16|TRBV5-4|-
TGTGCCAGCACCCCACGTGCGGGACGAAACTACAATGAGCAGTTCTTC
CASTPRAGRNYNEQFF
>few|TRBJ2-7|14|TRBV19|-
TGTGCCACCAAGGGACAAGTGAGCTCCTACGAGCAGTACTTC
CATKGQVSSYEQYF
>-|TRBJ2-5|15|TRBV2|TRBD2
TGTGCCAGCAGCCCACTAGCGGGAGTTTTGGAGGCCCAGTACTTC
CASSPLAGVLEAQYF
>once|TRBJ1-5|15|TRBV19|-
TGTGCCAGTAGTATGAAAGGGGTTGGGATCCAGCCCCAGCATTTT
CASSMKGVGIQPQHF
>-|TRBJ1-1|17|TRBV7-8|TRBD1
TGTGCCAGCAGCACAGGGACAGGGGGCTTGTTGAACACTGAAGCTTTCTTT
CASSTGTGGLLNTEAFF
>-|TRBJ1-5|16|TRBV19|-
TGTGCCATCCTCCCCGGCAGGGAAGTTAGCAATCAGCCCCAGCATTTT
CAILPGREVSNQPQHF
>-|TRBJ2-3|17|TRBV9|TRBD2
TGTGCCAGCAGCCCGCGACTAGCGGGAGAACAAGGAGATACGCAGTATTTT
CASSPRLAGEQGDTQYF
>-|TRBJ1-1|16|TRBV7-8|TRBD1
TGTGCCAGCAGCTTGTACCTAGGACAGGGGGCTTCTGAAGCTTTCTTT
CASSLYLGQGASEAFF
>-|TRBJ2-1|15|TRBV7-6|-
TGTGCCAGCAGCTTAACGGCTAGCGTCGTCAATGAGCAGTTCTTC
CASSLTASVVNEQFF
>-|TRBJ2-7|13|TRBV19|TRBD1
TGTGCCAGTAGTGGGACAGGGGTACACGAGCAGTACTTC
CASSGTGVHEQYF
>-|TRBJ1-2|15|TRBV10-3|TRBD1
TGTGCCATCAGACCACCGGGACAGGGTTTGAGTGGCTACACCTTC
CAIRPPGQGLSGYTF
>few|TRBJ1-5|16|TRBV4-1|-
TGCGCCAGCAGCCAAGATATCCGGACAGACTATCAGCCCCAGCATTTT
CASSQDIRTDYQPQHF
>-|TRBJ2-1|14|TRBV19|-
TGTGCCAGTACTCGACTGGATGGTTACAATGAGCAGTTCTTC
CASTRLDGYNEQFF
>-|TRBJ1-5|15|TRBV28|-
TGTGCCAGCAGTAACCCAGGCGGGGGCAATCAGCCCCAGCATTTT
CASSNPGGGNQPQHF
>-|TRBJ2-7|17|TRBV4-1|TRBD2
TGCGCCAGCAGCCAGACACAGACTGGCGGGAGGGCCGGAGAGCAGTACTTC
CASSQTQTGGRAGEQYF
>-|TRBJ2-5|13|TRBV29-1|-
TGCAGCGTTGGTCTGGGGGCCGTGGAGACCCAGTACTTC
CSVGLGAVETQYF
>-|TRBJ2-3|17|TRBV30|TRBD2
TGTGCCTGGAGTACGACTAGCGGGAGGGGACCCACAGATACGCAGTATTTT
CAWSTTSGRGPTDTQYF
>-|TRBJ2-7|16|TRBV9|-
TGTGCCAGCAGCGTCGGAGCGGGCGCCGCATCCAACGAGCAGTACTTC
CASSVGAGAASNEQYF
>-|TRBJ2-1|15|TRBV5-6|TRBD2
TGTGCCAGCGCCTTACTAGCGGGAGTTGACAATGAGCAGTTCTTC
CASALLAGVDNEQFF
>-|TRBJ2-5|17|TRBV9|TRBD1
TGTGCCAGCAGCGTAGCTCCCGGGACAGGGGGTGGGGAGACCCAGTACTTC
CASSVAPGTGGGETQYF
>-|TRBJ1-1|15|TRBV5-1|-
TGCGCCAGCAGCTTGGGAGACAGGATGGACACTGAAGCTTTCTTT
CASSLGDRMDTEAFF
>-|TRBJ2-7|18|TRBV27|TRBD2
TGTGCCAGCAGTCTCGCCGGGACTAGCGGGAGCTTTGTCTACGAGCAGTACTTC
CASSLAGTSGSFVYEQYF
>-|TRBJ2-7|15|TRBV9|TRBD2
TGTGCCAGCAGCCCTGGTGGGGGGGACCCCTACGAGCAGTACTTC
CASSPGGGDPYEQYF
>-|TRBJ1-1|15|TRBV5-1|TRBD1
TGCGCCAGCAGCGGTCGGACAGGGGGCGTCACTGAAGCTTTCTTT
CASSGRTGGVTEAFF
>once|TRBJ2-3|15|TRBV18|-
TGTGCCAGCTCACCACTCGTATCTAGCACAGATACGCAGTATTTT
CASSPLVSSTDTQYF